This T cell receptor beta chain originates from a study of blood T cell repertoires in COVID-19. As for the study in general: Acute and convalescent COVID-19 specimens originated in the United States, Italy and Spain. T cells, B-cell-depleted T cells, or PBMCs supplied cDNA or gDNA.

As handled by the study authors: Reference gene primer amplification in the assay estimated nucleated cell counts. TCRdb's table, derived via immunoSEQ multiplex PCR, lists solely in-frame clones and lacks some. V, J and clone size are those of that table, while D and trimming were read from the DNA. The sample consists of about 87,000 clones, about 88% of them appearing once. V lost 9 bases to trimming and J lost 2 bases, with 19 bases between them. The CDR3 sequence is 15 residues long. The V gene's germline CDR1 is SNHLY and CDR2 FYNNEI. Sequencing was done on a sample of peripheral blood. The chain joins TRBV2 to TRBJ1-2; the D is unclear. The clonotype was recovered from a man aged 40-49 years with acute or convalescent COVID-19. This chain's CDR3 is CARTEENALNYGYTF. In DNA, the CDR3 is TGTGCCAGAACCGAGGAGAATGCCCTAAACTATGGCTACACCTTC. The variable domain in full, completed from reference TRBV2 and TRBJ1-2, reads EPEVTQTPSHQVTQMGQEVILRCVPISNHLYFYWYRQILGQKVEFLVSFYNNEISEKSEIFDDQFSVERPDGSNFTLKIRSTKLEDSAMYFCARTEENALNYGYTFGSGTRLTVV.